This TCR beta chain was recovered during a study of T cells and copy number aberrations in small-cell lung cancer. The V end was cut by 5 bases, the J end by 3 bases, with 17 bases between. The CDR3 length is 16 residues. The germline CDR1 and CDR2 sequences are SGHAT and FQNNGV. All donors had upfront surgery without preoperative chemotherapy, radiotherapy or any immunotherapy. Assay used: immunoSEQ multiplex PCR; TCRdb lists only in-frame clones, some missing. The sample has some 10,000 clones, almost 80% seen once; the top ten hold 25% to 35%. The TCR sequence derives from a man in his sixties with small cell lung cancer. The chain employs TRBV11-2 and TRBJ2-1; D may be TRBD2 (5 bases). Input material: normal tissue next to the tumor. In DNA, the CDR3 is TGTGCCAGCAGCCCGGGTCCTAAGCGGAGCTACAATGAGCAGTTCTTC. Translating it yields CASSPGPKRSYNEQFF.